The clone carrying this TCR beta chain has ten or more counts. Its antigen is as yet unknown. Amplification of TCR alpha and beta CDR3 regions from RNA used iRepertoire nested multiplex PCR. TCRdb re-called the multiplex PCR reads through MiXCR, storing one row per CDR3 protein. Of more than 100,000 distinct CDR3 sequences in the sample, 25% to 35% are singletons; the top ten hold roughly 46%. The entry originates in a study of glioma-infiltrating T cells. Regarding the study as a whole: Non-neoplastic patients had below-expected tissue-blood divergence, while all gliomas exceeded expectation.

Germline loops: CDR1 SNHLY, CDR2 FYNNEI. V gave up 8 bases and J gave up 4 bases; unmatched junction bases: 12. This CDR3 spans 16 amino acids. This chain connects TRBV2 to TRBJ1-2, with 11 positions matching TRBD1. The receptor's source is a human donor with low-grade glioma or glioblastoma, undergoing nonglioma brain surgery, or in good health (not recorded which). Input material: glioma tissue, nonneoplastic brain tissue, or PBMCs (not recorded which). The CDR3 DNA sequence: TGTGCCAGCTCCCTACGCGGGACAGGGGGGATCTATGGCTACACCTTC. It translates to CASSLRGTGGIYGYTF.